One and the same sample provided the 30 T cell receptor beta chains below, sequenced in a study of blood T cell repertoires in COVID-19. Profiling relied on immunoSEQ multiplex PCR, and the TCRdb table lists in-frame clones only, not all of them. The table lists 150,000 to 180,000 clones, about 90% of them singletons, with 0.55% in the top ten. Sequenced: peripheral blood. These receptors were taken from a man aged 45-60 years with acute or convalescent COVID-19.

This sequence joins TRBV6-5 and TRBJ2-1; a weak D match, TRBD1 (5 bases). This CDR3 is 15 amino acids long. The germline gives CDR1 MNHEY, CDR2 SVGAGI. Trimming removed 0 bases from V and 5 bases from J, with 11 bases in between. The DNA of the CDR3 is TGTGCCAGCAGTTACTCATGGGGCGCGAACAATGAGCAGTTCTTC. This sequence encodes CASSYSWGANNEQFF.

The chain recombines TRBV6-5 with TRBJ1-1, with 7 positions matching TRBD1. The J segment lost 5 bases and the V segment lost 5 bases, leaving 8 bases of the junction unmatched. CDR3 length: 14 residues. In germline, CDR1 is MNHEY, CDR2 SVGAGI. The CDR3 region has the DNA TGTGCCAGCAGTCAGCCACAGGGGAGGACTGAAGCTTTCTTT. It encodes CASSQPQGRTEAFF.

The J gene is TRBJ1-3, the V gene TRBV11-2; D may be TRBD1 (5 bases). V gave up 0 bases and J gave up 4 bases, with 10 bases separating them. Germline CDR1 reads SGHAT; CDR2 reads FQNNGV. This CDR3 region has 15 residues. The CDR3, as DNA: TGTGCCAGCAGCTTAGACCGGGACTTCGGAAACACCATATATTTT. Amino acids: CASSLDRDFGNTIYF.

The V call is TRBV5-4, the J call TRBJ1-6, with D unclear. Trimming left V 1 base short and J 3 bases short, with 8 bases between. The CDR3 covers 15 residues. CDR1 and CDR2 from the germline V gene are SGHNT and YYREEE (reference sequence). The CDR3 reads CASSLPGLYNSPLHF. CDR3 coding DNA: TGTGCCAGCAGCTTGCCCGGACTCTATAATTCACCCCTCCACTTT.

The gene calls are TRBV6-5 and TRBJ2-1; 7 nucleotides match TRBD1. V lost 4 bases and J lost 3; bases outside the gene matches: 9. The CDR3 totals 16 residues. Germline CDR1 reads MNHEY; CDR2 reads SVGAGI. CDR3 DNA sequence: TGTGCCAGCAGTTTTATGAGGGGGCGAAACTACAATGAGCAGTTCTTC. Translating gives CASSFMRGRNYNEQFF.

The J gene is TRBJ2-7, the V gene TRBV4-1; 8 bases match TRBD2. Trimming cost V 8 bases and J 5 bases; bases outside gene matches: 11. The V gene's germline CDR1 is MGHRA and CDR2 YSYEKL. There are 14 residues in the CDR3. CDR3 DNA sequence: TGCGCCAGCGGAGATGCTAGCGGGCACGACGAGCAGTACTTC. Encoded protein: CASGDASGHDEQYF.

This clone was found once. The CDR3 region has the DNA TGTGCCAGCACCGACAGGGACTCTGGAAACACCATATATTTT. Translation: CASTDRDSGNTIYF. The chain employs TRBV6-5 and TRBJ1-3; 7 bases line up with TRBD1. The CDR3 length is 14 residues. The ends lost 7 bases at V and 0 bases at J; junction bases unmatched: 3. Germline CDR1 MNHEY, CDR2 SVGAGI.

The V and J genes are TRBV7-3 and TRBJ2-2; D may be TRBD2 (5 bases). The germline V gene has CDR1 SGHTA and CDR2 FQGTGA. Trimming pared 2 bases from V and 7 bases from J, leaving 11 bases between. This CDR3 spans 14 amino acids. CDR3 sequence: CASSLSSGNGELFF. CDR3 coding DNA: TGTGCCAGCAGCTTATCGTCCGGGAACGGGGAGCTGTTTTTT.

The chain joins TRBV9 to TRBJ2-5; a weak D match, TRBD1 (5 bases). There are 15 residues in the CDR3. Trimming stripped 2 bases from V and 4 bases from J, with 15 bases between. CDR1 and CDR2 (germline): SGDLS, YYNGEE. CDR3 amino acids: CASSVGDREVETQYF. Written as DNA, the CDR3 is TGTGCCAGCAGCGTTGGCGACAGAGAGGTAGAGACCCAGTACTTC.

This sequence joins TRBV7-6 and TRBJ2-5, with 7 bases that match TRBD1. Germline CDR1 and CDR2: SGHVS and FNYEAQ. V was pared by 2 bases and J by 3 bases, with 6 bases of the junction left unmatched. The CDR3 loop spans 15 amino acids. The DNA for the CDR3 is TGTGCCAGCAGCTTACGGACCGGGACAGAAGAGACCCAGTACTTC. This sequence encodes CASSLRTGTEETQYF.

J is TRBJ1-3 and V is TRBV28, with 7 nucleotides matching TRBD1. The CDR3 has 14 amino acids. The V gene's germline CDR1 is MDHEN and CDR2 SYDVKM. The V segment lost 5 bases and the J segment 3 bases; nucleotides outside the gene matches: 4. The CDR3 DNA follows: TGTGCCAGCAGTCCCGGACAGGTTGGAAACACCATATATTTT. Protein: CASSPGQVGNTIYF.

A remark on this clone: Other DNA sequences from this sample encode an identical CDR3 as well. This sequence joins TRBV5-4 and TRBJ2-3, with 12 bases that match TRBD2. Germline V gene sequence: CDR1 SGHNT, CDR2 YYREEE (reference sequence). The J segment lost 1 base and the V segment lost 2 bases, leaving 2 bases of the junction unmatched. The CDR3 extends over 16 amino acids. CDR3 amino acids: CASSFRLAGGTDTQYF. Written as DNA, the CDR3 is TGTGCCAGCAGCTTTCGACTAGCGGGGGGCACAGATACGCAGTATTTT.

The rearrangement joins TRBV2 to TRBJ1-2, with D perhaps matching TRBD1 (6 bases). Germline V gene sequence: CDR1 SNHLY, CDR2 FYNNEI. V gave up 3 bases and J gave up 8 bases, with 13 bases separating them. This CDR3 has 13 amino acids. DNA for the CDR3: TGTGCCAGCAGTGAGAACAGGGAGTGGGGCTACACCTTC. Translation: CASSENREWGYTF.

The chain has TRBV7-9 and TRBJ1-1; D may be TRBD1 (5 bases). Looked up from germline, CDR1 is SEHNR and CDR2 is FQNEAQ (reference sequence). The CDR3 loop spans 14 amino acids. Trimming cost V 5 bases and J 0 bases, with 10 bases left between them. The CDR3 DNA reads as TGTGCCAGCAGCCGGCAGGGTATGAACACTGAAGCTTTCTTT. This encodes CASSRQGMNTEAFF.

The rearrangement links TRBV7-2 to TRBJ1-4; maybe TRBD1 (6 bases). The CDR3 extends over 12 amino acids. Trimming shortened V by 5 bases and J by 8 bases, and 9 bases separated the two germline ends. The germline gives CDR1 SGHTA, CDR2 FQGNSA. The CDR3 loop reads CASSSQGEKLFF. The CDR3 DNA is TGTGCCAGCAGCAGCCAGGGGGAAAAACTGTTTTTT. Full variable domain (rest looked up from reference TRBV7-2 and TRBJ1-4): GAGVSQSPSNKVTEKGKDVELRCDPISGHTALYWYRQSLGQGLEFLIYFQGNSAPDKSGLPSDRFSAERTGGSVSTLTIQRTQQEDSAVYLCASSSQGEKLFFGSGTQLSVL.

The chain couples TRBV6-6 to TRBJ1-5, with D possibly matching TRBD1 (6 bases). CDR1 and CDR2 (germline): MNHNY, SVGAGI (reference sequence). The V end was cut by 0 bases, the J end by 7 bases, with 10 bases between. The CDR3 is made up of 14 amino acids. The DNA of the CDR3 is TGTGCCAGCAGTTACTCCGACAGGAAACAGCCCCAGCATTTT. This encodes CASSYSDRKQPQHF.

V gene TRBV19 combines with J gene TRBJ1-6; perhaps TRBD1 as D (5 bases). The CDR3 is made up of 14 amino acids. The V gene's germline CDR1 is LNHDA and CDR2 SQIVND (reference sequence). V shed 3 bases and J shed 9 bases, with 12 bases lying between them. The CDR3 sequence is CASSIDQGSSPLHF. In DNA, the CDR3 is TGTGCCAGTAGTATCGATCAGGGTTCTTCACCCCTCCACTTT.

This clone has only a few counts. This chain uses TRBV11-2 with TRBJ2-1, with D maybe TRBD2 (6 bases). The CDR3 sequence is 11 residues long. The V gene's germline CDR1 is SGHAT and CDR2 FQNNGV. V shed 5 bases and J shed 13 bases, with 12 bases lying between them. DNA for the CDR3: TGTGCCAGCAGCCCCAGGGAGGAACAGTTCTTC. Its protein product is CASSPREEQFF.

The chain is built from TRBV9 and TRBJ1-2; D uncertain. CDR1 is SGDLS and CDR2 is YYNGEE in the germline V gene. V was shortened by 0 bases and J by 7 bases, with 13 bases between the two germline ends. The CDR3 runs 14 residues. The CDR3 DNA reads as TGTGCCAGCAGCGTAGAGGCGGGGTCGATTGGCTACACCTTC. It translates to CASSVEAGSIGYTF.

The chain employs TRBV6-5 and TRBJ1-2; D uncertain. The V end lost 5 bases, the J end lost 6 bases, and 16 bases lay between the germline ends. The CDR3 loop spans 14 amino acids. Germline CDR1 MNHEY, CDR2 SVGAGI. The CDR3 DNA follows: TGTGCCAGCAGTCCCCCCCCGGGTCGACATGGCTACACCTTC. Protein product: CASSPPPGRHGYTF.

This clone was recorded only once. The chain carries TRBV7-2 and TRBJ1-2; D is possibly TRBD1 (5 bases). V lost 3 bases and J lost 7, with 18 bases in between. Germline V gene data show CDR1 as SGHTA and CDR2 as FQGNSA. The CDR3 sequence is 15 residues long. DNA for the CDR3: TGTGCCAGCAGCTTTACGCAGGGTGGTTCGGGTGGCTACACCTTC. It translates to CASSFTQGGSGGYTF.

Only a few counts were recorded for this clone. The V and J genes are TRBV27 and TRBJ1-3; 9 bases map to TRBD1. Germline assignment: CDR1 MNHEY and CDR2 SMNVEV (reference sequence). The CDR3 contains 14 residues. The V and J ends lost 6 bases and 3 bases, in that order; junction bases with no gene match: 3. The CDR3, as DNA: TGTGCCAGCAGCAGGACAGGGGTTGGAAACACCATATATTTT. It is translated as CASSRTGVGNTIYF.

The chain carries TRBV28 and TRBJ2-7; 9 bases align to TRBD2. J was trimmed by 4 bases and V by 3 bases; bases with no gene match: 4. In germline, CDR1 is MDHEN, CDR2 SYDVKM. The CDR3 consists of 14 residues. DNA of the CDR3: TGTGCCAGCAGTTTGCTAGCGGGAACGTACGAGCAGTACTTC. It is translated as CASSLLAGTYEQYF.

The CDR3 DNA reads TGTGCCAGCAGCTTGCTCACAGATACGCAGTATTTT. This gives the protein CASSLLTDTQYF. The J gene is TRBJ2-3, the V gene TRBV5-4, with D unresolved. Germline CDR1 reads SGHNT; CDR2 reads YYREEE (reference sequence). The CDR3 loop spans 12 amino acids. Trimming took off 1 base at V and 2 bases at J, with 2 bases between the two ends.

The rearrangement uses TRBV5-4 and TRBJ2-7, with TRBD1 as a possible D gene (6 bases). Trimming stripped 4 bases from V and 5 bases from J, with 13 bases between. Germline V CDR1 and CDR2: SGHNT, YYREEE (reference sequence). The length of the CDR3 is 13 residues. The CDR3 sequence: CASSPPQGHEQYF. The CDR3 DNA sequence: TGTGCCAGCAGCCCACCACAGGGCCACGAGCAGTACTTC.

The J gene is TRBJ2-1, the V gene TRBV28; TRBD2 matches 10 bases. Germline values: CDR1 MDHEN, CDR2 SYDVKM. The ends lost 6 bases at V and 15 bases at J; junction bases unmatched: 8. The CDR3 consists of 12 residues. The CDR3 loop reads CASSLGTSVPFF. DNA for the CDR3: TGTGCCAGCAGCCTGGGGACTAGCGTTCCGTTCTTC.

This chain uses TRBV5-6 with TRBJ2-5; no clear D gene. Trimming removed 5 bases from V and 3 bases from J, with 14 bases in between. The CDR3 totals 14 residues. Germline assignment: CDR1 SGHDT and CDR2 YYEEEE. The CDR3 region has the DNA TGTGCCAGCAGTCCCTTGCGCCTTGAAGAGACCCAGTACTTC. Its protein is CASSPLRLEETQYF.

This clone was detected once. CDR3: CASSYDPSRGYNEQFF. The CDR3 DNA is TGTGCCAGCAGCTACGACCCCAGCAGGGGCTACAATGAGCAGTTCTTC. This sequence joins TRBV4-2 and TRBJ2-1, with D tentatively TRBD1 (6 bases). Trimming took off 5 bases at V and 3 bases at J, with 17 bases between the two ends. Germline assignment: CDR1 LGHNA and CDR2 YNFKEQ. This CDR3 is built from 16 residues.

V gene TRBV20-1 combines with J gene TRBJ1-2; D unclear. V was pared by 1 base and J by 8 bases, with 8 bases between. The CDR3 is 11 residues long. Per the germline V gene, CDR1 is DFQATT and CDR2 is SNEGSKA (reference sequence). The CDR3 spells CSARGTGGYTF. The CDR3 DNA sequence: TGCAGTGCTAGAGGGACGGGGGGCTACACCTTC.

The gene calls are TRBV30 and TRBJ2-7, with a weak D call TRBD1 (6 bases). The germline V and J ends were trimmed by 1 base and 7 bases, with 14 bases remaining between them. CDR1 GTSNPN and CDR2 SVGIG come from the germline V gene (reference sequence). The CDR3 sequence is 13 residues long. CDR3 protein: CAWSGTARGEQYF. Here the CDR3 DNA reads TGTGCCTGGAGTGGGACAGCGCGAGGGGAGCAGTACTTC.